The 5 T cell receptor beta chains reported below all come from one sample, sequenced in a study of cytomegalovirus exposure and HLA in healthy donors. In the PCR, 60 Vbeta and 13 Jbeta primers were used. TCRdb keeps only in-frame clones here, not all; method: immunoSEQ multiplex PCR. The profile covers a few hundred thousand clones, with under 90% appearing a single time and less than 0.4% taken by the ten largest. Sequenced: PBMCs. These receptors were collected from a girl aged 2-10 years in good health and CMV-seronegative.

This sequence joins TRBV6-6 and TRBJ2-3; TRBD2 agrees at 7 bases. Losses at the gene ends were 0 bases for V and 5 bases for J; bases not matched to a gene: 5. CDR3 length: 15 residues. Germline CDR1 reads MNHNY; CDR2 reads SVGAGI (reference sequence). CDR3 nucleotides: TGTGCCAGCAGTTACTCGAGAGTAGCGGGAGATACGCAGTATTTT. Protein sequence: CASSYSRVAGDTQYF.

This chain connects TRBV28 to TRBJ2-1; D perhaps matches TRBD2 (5 bases). The V end was cut by 5 bases, the J end by 9 bases, with 11 bases between. The CDR3 has 12 amino acids. Germline assignment: CDR1 MDHEN and CDR2 SYDVKM. The CDR3 DNA sequence: TGTGCCAGCAGTCCCCTCGGGATTGAGCAGTTCTTC. It encodes CASSPLGIEQFF.

The J gene is TRBJ1-5, the V gene TRBV7-3; no clear D gene. The CDR3 sequence is 13 residues long. Looked up from germline, CDR1 is SGHTA and CDR2 is FQGTGA. Trimming removed 1 base at V and 3 bases at J, with 4 bases between. Here the CDR3 reads CASSLSDNQPQHF. In DNA, the CDR3 is TGTGCCAGCAGCTTAAGCGACAATCAGCCCCAGCATTTT.

This clone was seen once. The chain links TRBV29-1 to TRBJ2-1; TRBD2 matches 7 bases. V was pared by 3 bases and J by 10 bases, with 15 bases of the junction left unmatched. Germline values: CDR1 SQVTM, CDR2 ANQGSEA. CDR3 length: 15 residues. The CDR3 nucleotides read TGCAGCGTTGACCGGGTGTGGGGAGGGCGGCGGGAGCAGTTCTTC. As protein: CSVDRVWGGRREQFF.

This chain links TRBV7-6 with TRBJ2-7; 7 bases map to TRBD2. Per germline, CDR1 SGHVS and CDR2 FNYEAQ. V shed 0 bases and J 3 bases; nucleotides not matched to a gene: 8. This CDR3 is built from 16 residues. In DNA, the CDR3 is TGTGCCAGCAGCTTAGCTCTAGGCGGGGGTGTCTACGAGCAGTACTTC. Translation gives CASSLALGGGVYEQYF.